These T cell receptor beta chains were read from a single sample in a study of blood T cell repertoires in COVID-19. The data were produced by immunoSEQ multiplex PCR, yet TCRdb's version contains in-frame clones alone and is incomplete. The table records 130,000 to 150,000 clones, about nine tenths of them present only once. Sequenced: PBMCs or T cells enriched from blood (not recorded which). These receptors originate from a man between 60 and 75 years old who had recovered from COVID-19. Each CDR3 is given without its conserved first and last residue. The D gene is left open where the match is weak.

j_call	d_call	v_call	cdr3_aa
TRBJ1-2	-	TRBV30	AWSRPPTVNYGYT
TRBJ1-2	TRBD1	TRBV7-3	ASSLTGQGDGYT
TRBJ2-3	TRBD1	TRBV29-1	SVDRGQGSDTQY
TRBJ1-3	TRBD1	TRBV15	ATSRGRTGDAGNTIY
TRBJ1-5	-	TRBV5-5	ASRRDTTGQPQH
TRBJ2-3	-	TRBV11-3	ASSLVGDTDTQY
TRBJ1-3	-	TRBV14	ASSQARGAIGNTIY
TRBJ1-1	TRBD1	TRBV6-5	ASRQGANTEAF
TRBJ1-6	-	TRBV5-4	ASSLGAGGGVLSPLH
TRBJ1-2	-	TRBV27	ASRVAGRANYGYT
TRBJ2-3	-	TRBV23-1	ASMAGRLFKTQY
TRBJ2-3	-	TRBV18	ASSLPGRGASTDTQY
TRBJ2-7	-	TRBV7-9	ASSLDPGTGDHEQY
TRBJ2-1	TRBD2	TRBV11-3	ASSLGVSGSWVVDEQF
TRBJ2-3	TRBD2	TRBV19	ASSIVSGLAGLTDTQY
TRBJ2-3	-	TRBV5-1	ASSLAGDTQY
TRBJ2-1	TRBD2	TRBV5-5	ASSTVAGRLYNEQF
TRBJ1-5	TRBD1	TRBV6-5	ASRLLTGNQPQH
TRBJ1-3	-	TRBV5-4	ASSLGRGPPGNTIY
TRBJ1-2	-	TRBV24-1	ATSDASADGEYGYT
TRBJ1-4	TRBD1	TRBV5-1	ASSAQGAAEKLF
TRBJ2-5	-	TRBV28	ASGSQETQY
TRBJ2-1	TRBD2	TRBV5-1	ASSRGTSGNVNEQF
TRBJ2-3	TRBD2	TRBV29-1	SAAGTSGPTDTQY
TRBJ1-6	-	TRBV7-8	ASSLLGDSPLH
TRBJ1-1	TRBD1	TRBV14	ASSHYRTGEFAEAF
TRBJ2-1	-	TRBV25-1	ASSLAVNEQF
TRBJ2-7	TRBD1	TRBV18	ASSRDRGYEQY
TRBJ2-7	-	TRBV3-1/TRBV3-2	ASSHPLGVRYEQY
TRBJ2-7	-	TRBV15	ATSRWVQGRVDEQY
TRBJ2-3	-	TRBV19	ASSIDATVDTQY
TRBJ2-1	-	TRBV10-3	AIGGGTSSREQF